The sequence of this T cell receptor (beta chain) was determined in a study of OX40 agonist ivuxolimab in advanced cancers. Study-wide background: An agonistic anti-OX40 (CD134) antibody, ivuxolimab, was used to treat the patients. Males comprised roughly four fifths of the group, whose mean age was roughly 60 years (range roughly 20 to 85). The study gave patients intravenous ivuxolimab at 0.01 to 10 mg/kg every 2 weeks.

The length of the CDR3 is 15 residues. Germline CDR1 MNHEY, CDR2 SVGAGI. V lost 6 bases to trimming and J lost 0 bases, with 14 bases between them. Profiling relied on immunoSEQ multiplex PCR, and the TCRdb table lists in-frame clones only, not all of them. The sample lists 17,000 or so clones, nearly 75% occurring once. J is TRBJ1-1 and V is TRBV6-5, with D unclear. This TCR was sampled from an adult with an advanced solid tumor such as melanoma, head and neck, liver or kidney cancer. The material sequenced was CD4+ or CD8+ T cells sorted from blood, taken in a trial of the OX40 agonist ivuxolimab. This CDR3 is CASSDGWAMNTEAFF. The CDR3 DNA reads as TGTGCCAGCAGCGACGGGTGGGCCATGAACACTGAAGCTTTCTTT.